The 5 T cell receptor beta chains listed next were all sequenced from one sample in a study of control samples from healthy donors and cancer patients. Assay used: immunoSEQ multiplex PCR; TCRdb lists only in-frame clones, some missing. The sample has 200,000 to 250,000 clones, about 93% seen once. What was sequenced was blood. The receptor set was obtained from a man aged 50-59 years in good health.

The rearrangement links TRBV3-1 (or the pseudogene TRBV3-2) to TRBJ2-1; D is unresolved. This CDR3 region has 13 residues. Germline values: CDR1 LGHDT, CDR2 YNNKEL (reference sequence). Trimming took off 3 bases at V and 10 bases at J, with 13 bases between the two ends. The DNA of the CDR3 is TGTGCCAGCAGCCATTCCCGATCAGTAGAGCAGTTCTTC. Protein sequence: CASSHSRSVEQFF.

V and J are TRBV5-6 and TRBJ2-7; D may be TRBD2 (5 bases). V was clipped by 8 bases and J by 4 bases, with 19 bases between them. CDR1 and CDR2 from the germline V gene are SGHDT and YYEEEE. This CDR3 contains 14 residues. CDR3 nucleotides: TGTGCCAGTTCCCCCGGGGTGGGTAAATACGAGCAGTACTTC. This translates into CASSPGVGKYEQYF.

V and J are TRBV2 and TRBJ2-4, with 11 bases that match TRBD2. The CDR3 spans 15 residues. The V and J ends lost 9 bases and 14 bases, in that order; junction bases with no gene match: 18. CDR1 and CDR2 from the germline V gene are SNHLY and FYNNEI. The CDR3 bases are TGTGCCAGAGGCGGGACTAGCGGAGACGCGGCCCCGGAGTACTTC. It specifies CARGGTSGDAAPEYF.

The CDR3 reads CASRLGGAGEAFF. In DNA form, the CDR3 reads TGTGCCAGCAGGCTAGGGGGCGCAGGGGAGGCTTTCTTT. The chain links TRBV28 to TRBJ1-1; 7 bases match TRBD1. J lost 11 bases, V lost 6 bases, and 12 bases had no gene match. The CDR3 is 13 residues long. Germline V gene sequence: CDR1 MDHEN, CDR2 SYDVKM.

The V call is TRBV28, the J call TRBJ2-7; 11 nucleotides line up with TRBD1. This CDR3 region has 16 residues. V trimming: 6 bases; J trimming: 5 bases; junction bases outside the gene matches: 12. In germline, CDR1 is MDHEN, CDR2 SYDVKM. CDR3 sequence (DNA): TGTGCCAGCAGCAACACCGGAGGACAGGGGGCCCACGAGCAGTACGTC. It translates to CASSNTGGQGAHEQYV.